This T cell receptor beta chain was observed in a study of human T cells and chemical hapten exposure. Per the authors' pipeline: From around 25,000 to 690,000 TCRs were found per sample, with a median of about 96,000. TCRdb reprocessed the RACE reads with MiXCR, giving one entry per CDR3 protein. It is TCRdb's table, rather than the study itself, that gives the V and J calls and clone size. This table has 150,000 to 200,000 distinct CDR3 sequences, around 25% appearing once. The CDR3 is 13 residues long. Germline assignment: CDR1 SQVTM and CDR2 ANQGSEA. V was pared by 4 bases and J by 6 bases, with 4 bases of the junction left unmatched. This clonotype was observed a handful of times. As for time point: patch test 3, about 24 weeks after DPC sensitization. Described treatment: therapeutic diphenylcyclopropenone sensitization with weekly scalp DPC.

The V call is TRBV29-1, the J call TRBJ2-1, with TRBD2 matching over 9 bases. Specimen: whole blood, collected in connection with sensitization to the hapten diphenylcyclopropenone (DPC). This TCR derives from a woman aged 35 to 49 with alopecia areata. Some clones in this sample may be carry-over from other donors' samples. CDR3 in DNA: TGCAGCGTTGGTGCGGGAGGGCCCAATGAGCAGTTCTTC. Translated: CSVGAGGPNEQFF.